The sequence of this TCR beta chain was determined in a study of vaccination effects on CD4 cells after COVID-19. Findings of the study overall: Marked clonal contraction was seen in infection- and vaccine-induced clones late after vaccination.

Antigen-specific CD4+ T cells expanded by the ViraFEST assay with viral peptide pools were then sequenced. A 10-day culture period preceded the isolation of CD4+ T cells. Each person got two doses of an mRNA SARS-CoV-2 vaccine, BNT162b2 or mRNA-1273. For each well, roughly 2 million PBMC were cultured with 10 IU/ml IL-2 and roughly 9.2 ug/ml peptides. IL-2 medium was substituted for half the medium on days 3 and 7. Concerning this clone itself: Its target is unknown.

CDR1 and CDR2 from the germline V gene are LNHDA and SQIVND (reference sequence). This CDR3 is built from 16 residues. V was clipped by 2 bases and J by 1 base, with 15 bases between them. Sequencing used immunoSEQ multiplex PCR; TCRdb keeps in-frame clones, though not all of them. This table holds approximately 30,000 clones, approximately 64% found once. The gene calls are TRBV19 and TRBJ2-7; D is ambiguous. This specimen was CD4+ T cells from PBMCs cultured with SARS-CoV-2 spike peptides, taken after COVID-19 vaccination. This clonotype originated in a human donor who received a COVID-19 vaccine. In nucleotides, the CDR3 is TGTGCCAGTAGTATATCACTCCTACCGAATTCCTACGAGCAGTACTTC. Protein: CASSISLLPNSYEQYF.